This TCR beta chain was sequenced in a study of T-cell memory formation after mild COVID-19. Background on the study: There were largely donor-specific TCR clusters. Study observations and caveats: Those CD4+ clones that contracted were mainly in CM and EM (CD8+ ones in EMRA).

This clonotype was counted at least ten times. Its antigen is currently unknown. CDR1 and CDR2 (germline): SEHNR, FQNEAQ (reference sequence). This CDR3 has 14 amino acids. The V end was cut by 5 bases, the J end by 4 bases, with 11 bases between. The authors produced TCR alpha and TCR beta cDNA libraries with sample barcodes and UMIs by 5'RACE using constant-segment primers. TCRdb passed the 5' RACE reads through MiXCR, listing each CDR3 protein once. The table shows fewer than 300,000 distinct CDR3 sequences, with approximately 16% occurring only once. The clonotype was recovered from a man younger than 30 who had mild COVID-19 (a few samples of this study predate the infection). Cell type and time point are not known. The rearrangement uses TRBV7-9 and TRBJ2-2; D gene ambiguous. The sample taken for sequencing was PBMCs or a T cell subset sorted from them (not recorded which). Here the CDR3 DNA reads TGTGCCAGCAGCCACCGGGTCCCCACCGGGGAGCTGTTTTTT. This translates into CASSHRVPTGELFF.